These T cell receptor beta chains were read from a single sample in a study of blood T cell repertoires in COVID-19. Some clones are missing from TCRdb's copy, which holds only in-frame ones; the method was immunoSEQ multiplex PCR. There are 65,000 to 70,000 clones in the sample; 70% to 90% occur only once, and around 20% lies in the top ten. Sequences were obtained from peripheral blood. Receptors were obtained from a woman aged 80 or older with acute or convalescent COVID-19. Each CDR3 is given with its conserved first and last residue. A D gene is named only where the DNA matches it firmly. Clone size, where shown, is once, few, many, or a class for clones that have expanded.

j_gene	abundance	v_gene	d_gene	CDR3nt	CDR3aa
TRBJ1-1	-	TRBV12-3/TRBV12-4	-	TGTGCCAGCAGCCGGGTGAACACTGAAGCTTTCTTT	CASSRVNTEAFF
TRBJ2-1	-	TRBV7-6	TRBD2	TGTGCCAGCAGCCAACTGGTGCTAGCGGGAGGGCCGTCCCACGATGAGCAGTTCTTC	CASSQLVLAGGPSHDEQFF
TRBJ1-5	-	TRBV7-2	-	TGTGCCAGCAGCTTAGCAGGGGATCAGCCCCAGCATTTT	CASSLAGDQPQHF
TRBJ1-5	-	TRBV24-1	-	TGTGCCACCAGTGATTCGCGAGGGTACAGCAATCAGCCCCAGCATTTT	CATSDSRGYSNQPQHF
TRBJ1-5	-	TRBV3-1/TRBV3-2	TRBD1	TGTGCCAGCAGCCCTCGACAGGGGGGGCCCCAGCATTTT	CASSPRQGGPQHF
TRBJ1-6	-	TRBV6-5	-	TGTGCCAGCAGTTTACAGGCGTATTCACCCCTCCACTTT	CASSLQAYSPLHF
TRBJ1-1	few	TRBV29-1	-	TGCAGCTTCGAACAGGGTTACACTGAAGCTTTCTTT	CSFEQGYTEAFF
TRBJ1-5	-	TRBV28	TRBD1	TGTGCCAGCAGGCGGACAGGGGCGGGCAATCAGCCCCAGCATTTT	CASRRTGAGNQPQHF
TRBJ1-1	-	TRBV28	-	TGTGCCAGCAGCGAGGCCAGGGGCCTGGGCACTGAAGCTTTCTTT	CASSEARGLGTEAFF
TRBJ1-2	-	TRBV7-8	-	TGTGCCAGCAGCCCACTCCCCTGGGAGAGGTATGGCTACACCTTC	CASSPLPWERYGYTF
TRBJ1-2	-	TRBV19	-	TGTGCCAGTAGTATACTCCTAGCTAACTATGGCTACACCTTC	CASSILLANYGYTF
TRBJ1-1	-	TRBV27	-	TGTGCCAGCAGTTTTTCGGGGAACACTGAAGCTTTCTTT	CASSFSGNTEAFF
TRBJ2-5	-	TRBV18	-	TGTGCCAGCTCAGGACAGTTGAAAGAGACCCAGTACTTC	CASSGQLKETQYF
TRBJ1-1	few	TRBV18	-	TGTGCCAGCTCACCACTGTCGGACACTGAAGCTTTCTTT	CASSPLSDTEAFF
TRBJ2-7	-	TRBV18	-	TGTGCCAGCTCACCGAGCGGTACAGGGATGGGCGAGCAGTACTTC	CASSPSGTGMGEQYF
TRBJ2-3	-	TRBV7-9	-	TGTGCCAGCAGCCAGGGACTTGGCCGCTCAGATACGCAGTATTTT	CASSQGLGRSDTQYF
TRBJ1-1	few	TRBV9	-	TGTGCCAGCAGCGTAGGATCCAGTATTAACACTGAAGCTTTCTTT	CASSVGSSINTEAFF
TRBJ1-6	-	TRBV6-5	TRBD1	TGTGCCAGCAGGCCAGGGGGTAGGAATTCACCCCTCCACTTT	CASRPGGRNSPLHF
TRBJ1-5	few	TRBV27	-	TGTGCCAGCAGTTTCTATGGGGGCGAGGGTCAGCCCCAGCATTTT	CASSFYGGEGQPQHF
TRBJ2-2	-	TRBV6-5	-	TGTGCCAGCAGACGACTTACACTGAACACCGGGGAGCTGTTTTTT	CASRRLTLNTGELFF
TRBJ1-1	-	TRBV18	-	TGTGCCAGCTCACCAAACAGGGAGGGCACTGAAGCTTTCTTT	CASSPNREGTEAFF
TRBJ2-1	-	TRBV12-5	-	TGTGCTAGTGGTCCTAGCTTCTCCTACAATGAGCAGTTCTTC	CASGPSFSYNEQFF
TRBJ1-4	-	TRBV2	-	TGTGCCAGCAGTGAACAGGGATTCTCTGAAAAACTGTTTTTT	CASSEQGFSEKLFF
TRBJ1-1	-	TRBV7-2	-	TGTGCCAGCAGCTTAGATGGGCCCCGGGGAGACCTGAACACTGAAGCTTTCTTT	CASSLDGPRGDLNTEAFF
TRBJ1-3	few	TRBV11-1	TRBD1	TGTGCCAGCAGCAAACCGGGACAGGCTGGAAACACCATATATTTT	CASSKPGQAGNTIYF
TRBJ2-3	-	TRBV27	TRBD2	TGTGCCAGCAGTTTAATGGGGACTAGTACAGATACGCAGTATTTT	CASSLMGTSTDTQYF
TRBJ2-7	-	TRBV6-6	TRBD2	TGTGCCAGCAGTTACCGGACTAGCGAAATCTACGAGCAGTACTTC	CASSYRTSEIYEQYF